A selection of T cell receptor beta chains follows, all from one sample in a study of blood T cells in healthy people across ages. TCRdb passed the 5' RACE reads through MiXCR, listing each CDR3 protein once. Here the sample spans hundreds of thousands of distinct CDR3 sequences, around 34% being singletons. Sequencing was done on a sample of blood. The receptors shown here come from a man younger than 35 in good health. Each CDR3 is given with its conserved first and last residue. Each record gives: CDR3 length, J gene, V gene, clone size, CDR3 protein. The size entry is marked missing in some rows and otherwise reads once, few, many or a size class.

14	TRBJ2-7	TRBV12-3/TRBV12-4	many	CASNRDGASYEQYF
13	TRBJ1-2	TRBV27	NA	CASSGWGDYGYTF
13	TRBJ1-5	TRBV18	many	CASSPSGNQPQHF
13	TRBJ1-1	TRBV9	NA	CASSGVSGAEAFF
16	TRBJ2-7	TRBV4-3	NA	CASSQDYQTGGYEQYF
14	TRBJ2-5	TRBV9	NA	CASSEGQAKETQYF
14	TRBJ2-5	TRBV6-5	NA	CASSYATRQETQYF
14	TRBJ2-3	TRBV12-3/TRBV12-4	few	CASSDSGFRDTQYF
16	TRBJ2-1	TRBV5-6	medium-sized	CASSQWTPIFYNEQFF
16	TRBJ2-3	TRBV20-1	many	CSARDPASGGTDTQYF
11	TRBJ1-1	TRBV12-3/TRBV12-4	NA	CASRGDIEAFF
16	TRBJ1-5	TRBV4-1	NA	CASSQDWQTSNQPQHF
13	TRBJ2-3	TRBV7-2	many	CASSLALTDTQYF
15	TRBJ2-7	TRBV6-2/TRBV6-3	NA	CAIRTDLLDSYEQYF
15	TRBJ2-3	TRBV6-4	many	CASSRQVSSTDTQYF
14	TRBJ2-4	TRBV5-1	many	CASSLAGAPNIQYF
14	TRBJ2-7	TRBV5-1	NA	CASSLRGDLNEQYF
16	TRBJ2-1	TRBV9	many	CASSVVDYLSYNEQFF
14	TRBJ2-2	TRBV25-1	NA	CASSVRGRTGEPFF
14	TRBJ2-1	TRBV29-1	NA	CSVETSGRQETQFF